This T cell receptor beta chain was recorded in a study of blood T cell repertoires in COVID-19. Method: immunoSEQ multiplex PCR; TCRdb's copy keeps in-frame clones and lacks some. The table lists approximately 60,000 clones, around 80% of them singletons. V was clipped by 0 bases and J by 10 bases, with 19 bases between them. The CDR3 runs to 16 residues. Germline lookup yields CDR1 SGHRS and CDR2 YFSETQ. The sequenced material came from peripheral blood. The clonotype was recovered from a human donor in a cohort sampled during active COVID-19. The rearrangement uses TRBV5-1 and TRBJ1-4; D may be TRBD1 (6 bases). CDR3 sequence: CASSLEQGAHLVKLFF. The CDR3 bases are TGCGCCAGCAGCTTGGAACAGGGAGCGCACCTCGTAAAACTGTTTTTT.